The 25 T cell receptor beta chains in this list originate from one sample, sequenced in a study of response to subunit inactivated influenza vaccine. One entry per CDR3 protein results from TCRdb running MiXCR on the RT-PCR reads. The sample has hundreds of thousands of distinct CDR3 sequences; roughly 12% are singletons. This sample also belongs to another study, concerning T cells expressing NK-cell markers. From that study: Synthesis of TCR beta cDNA relied on 5'RACE template switching carrying UMIs.

Sequenced here: PBMCs from blood, sampled on the day of vaccination. These receptors were taken from a man aged 50-60 years who received an inactivated influenza vaccine.

The chain carries TRBV3-1 and TRBJ2-1, with 11 bases identical to TRBD2. CDR3 length: 15 amino acids. Trimming cost V 2 bases and J 5 bases; bases outside gene matches: 2. Germline V CDR1 and CDR2: LGHDT, YNNKEL (reference sequence). The CDR3 DNA reads as TGTGCCAGCAGCCAACTAGCGGGAGGAAACAATGAGCAGTTCTTC. This encodes CASSQLAGGNNEQFF.

This clonotype appeared many times. CDR3 nucleotides: TGTGCCAGCAGCCGCCTCGGACAGGGGCTCTCTGGGGCCAACGTCCTGACTTTC. It translates to CASSRLGQGLSGANVLTF. This sequence joins TRBV3-1 and TRBJ2-6; the match to TRBD1 covers 9 bases. V lost 4 bases and J lost 0; bases outside the gene matches: 7. There are 18 residues in the CDR3. Germline CDR1 LGHDT, CDR2 YNNKEL (reference sequence). Full variable domain (remainder filled in from reference TRBV3-1 and TRBJ2-6): DTAVSQTPKYLVTQMGNDKSIKCEQNLGHDTMYWYKQDSKKFLKIMFSYNNKELIINETVPNRFSPKSPDKAHLNLHINSLELGDSAVYFCASSRLGQGLSGANVLTFGAGSRLTVL.

The chain uses TRBV20-1 and TRBJ2-7; TRBD2 matches 8 bases. Germline V gene lookup returns CDR1 DFQATT and CDR2 SNEGSKA (reference sequence). This CDR3 is built from 15 residues. V lost 5 bases, J lost 4 bases, and 13 bases stayed unmatched. The CDR3 reads CSAPGGGGRGYEQYF. CDR3 coding DNA: TGCAGTGCTCCCGGGGGGGGCGGGCGAGGGTACGAGCAGTACTTC.

This clonotype was observed a few times. The junction shows a germline mismatch at one end, possibly a read error. This chain links TRBV6-2 or TRBV6-3 with TRBJ2-1, with 8 bases that match TRBD2. Germline-derived CDR1 and CDR2 are MNHEY and SVGEGT. CDR3 length: 11 amino acids. The CDR3, as DNA: TGTGCCAGCAGTACCGGGACTAGGGAGAGCTTC. Its translation is CASSTGTRESF.

This clonotype was observed a few times. The chain uses TRBV3-1 and TRBJ2-3; no definite D call. The germline V gene encodes CDR1 LGHDT and CDR2 YNNKEL (reference sequence). The CDR3 has 16 residues. Trimming shortened V by 0 bases and J by 1 base, and 11 bases separated the two germline ends. Written as DNA, the CDR3 is TGTGCCAGCAGCCAAGATAGGAGTCCCGGCACAGATACGCAGTATTTT. Amino acid sequence: CASSQDRSPGTDTQYF.

This clonotype occurred many times. The V and J genes are TRBV12-3 or TRBV12-4 and TRBJ2-2; no clear D. This CDR3 has 13 amino acids. Deletions cut 7 bases from V and 6 bases from J, with 12 bases between. The CDR3 is CASTFRAPGELFF. CDR3 coding DNA: TGTGCCAGCACCTTCAGAGCCCCCGGGGAGCTGTTTTTT.

A few counts support this clonotype. The rearrangement uses TRBV7-6 and TRBJ2-3, with TRBD2 matching 10 bases. V shed 2 bases, J shed 0 bases, and the junction held 11 bases outside the gene matches. Per germline, CDR1 SGHVS and CDR2 FNYEAQ. CDR3 length equals 19 residues. Written as DNA, the CDR3 is TGTGCCAGCAGCTTATTATCTGGGACTAGCGCTTCTAGCACAGATACGCAGTATTTT. It codes for CASSLLSGTSASSTDTQYF.

This clonotype was found once. The chain has TRBV18 and TRBJ2-7; 11 nucleotides match TRBD2. Germline loops: CDR1 KGHSH, CDR2 LQKENI. The CDR3 is 17 amino acids. The junction had 9 bases not matched to a gene; V was cut back by 3 bases and J by 2 bases. CDR3 sequence (DNA): TGTGCCAGCTCACCGGTAACTAGCGGGAGTAGTCCCTACGAGCAGTACTTC. Its protein product is CASSPVTSGSSPYEQYF.

In this sample, this clonotype turned up many times. This rearrangement joins TRBV20-1 to TRBJ2-3, with D possibly TRBD2 on 6 matching bases. CDR3 length: 15 amino acids. CDR1 is DFQATT and CDR2 is SNEGSKA in the germline V gene (reference sequence). The germline V and J ends were trimmed by 0 bases and 2 bases, with 12 bases remaining between them. The CDR3 nucleotides are TGCAGTGCTAGAGATCTGCGGGAAATCACAGATACGCAGTATTTT. It encodes CSARDLREITDTQYF.

This clonotype came up a few times. The CDR3 is CATQTSGSFPGETQYF. Written as DNA, the CDR3 is TGTGCCACCCAGACTAGCGGGAGTTTCCCCGGAGAGACCCAGTACTTC. The chain links TRBV10-3 to TRBJ2-5; 12 nucleotides match TRBD2. The CDR3 covers 16 residues. Germline lookup yields CDR1 ENHRY and CDR2 SYGVKD. Unmatched junction bases numbered 13, after V lost 10 bases and J lost 4 bases.

This clonotype was observed a handful of times. This chain joins TRBV7-2 and TRBJ2-7, with D perhaps TRBD1 (5 bases). This CDR3 has 15 amino acids. V lost 4 bases to trimming and J lost 3 bases, with 16 bases between them. Germline CDR1 reads SGHTA; CDR2 reads FQGNSA. The CDR3 sequence: CASSSPPRRVYEQYF. The CDR3, as DNA: TGTGCCAGCAGCTCTCCCCCTCGCAGGGTCTACGAGCAGTACTTC.

In its sample, this clonotype was seen a few times. V and J are TRBV4-2 and TRBJ1-2; D is unresolved. From germline, CDR1 is LGHNA and CDR2 YNFKEQ. The ends were cut back, 0 bases at V and 3 bases at J, with 11 bases in the middle. The CDR3 loop spans 15 amino acids. CDR3 in DNA: TGTGCCAGCAGCCAAGATGAGGGAGCGCACTATGGCTACACCTTC. Its translation: CASSQDEGAHYGYTF.

The chain is built from TRBV25-1 and TRBJ1-1; D gene ambiguous. The CDR3 sequence is 11 residues long. Germline CDR1 MGHDK, CDR2 SYGVNS. Trimming shortened V by 3 bases and J by 5 bases, and 4 bases separated the two germline ends. CDR3 bases: TGTGCCAGCAGTGAGGGTACTGAAGCTTTCTTT. Translated, it gives CASSEGTEAFF.

Only a few counts were recorded for this clonotype. The chain uses TRBV6-2 or TRBV6-3 and TRBJ1-1; unclear D gene. V gave up 0 bases and J gave up 8 bases, with 7 bases separating them. The CDR3 covers 12 residues. The germline V gene encodes CDR1 MNHEY and CDR2 SVGEGT. CDR3 coding DNA: TGTGCCAGCAGTTACTCGAAGGCGGAAGCTTTCTTT. Amino acids: CASSYSKAEAFF.

The chain joins TRBV12-3 or TRBV12-4 to TRBJ1-5; the D gene is possibly TRBD1 (5 bases). This CDR3 has 15 amino acids. V was clipped by 6 bases and J by 4 bases, with 16 bases between them. The CDR3 nucleotides are TGTGCCAGCAGCCAATCCGAGGGGAGGAATCAGCCCCAGCATTTT. This codes for CASSQSEGRNQPQHF.

Remarks on this clonotype: The junction differs from germline at one of its ends, possibly a read error. The gene calls are TRBV3-1 and TRBJ2-5; TRBD2 aligns across 11 bases. CDR3 length equals 16 residues. Germline lookup yields CDR1 LGHDT and CDR2 YNNKEL (reference sequence). CDR3 nucleotides: TGTGCCAGCTGCCAAGACGGGACTAGCGGACAAGAGACCCAGTACTTC. Translating it yields CASCQDGTSGQETQYF.

Only a few counts were recorded for this clonotype. The chain recombines TRBV28 with TRBJ2-7; tentatively, D is TRBD2 (6 bases). Trimming took off 3 bases at V and 2 bases at J, with 11 bases between the two ends. The CDR3 sequence is 14 residues long. Germline V gene data show CDR1 as MDHEN and CDR2 as SYDVKM. In nucleotides, the CDR3 is TGTGCCAGCAGTTTTGGCGGGACGACCTACGAGCAGTACTTC. This sequence encodes CASSFGGTTYEQYF.

This rearrangement joins TRBV20-1 to TRBJ2-5; maybe TRBD1 (5 bases). V shed 2 bases and J shed 5 bases, with 9 bases lying between them. CDR3 size: 12 residues. Germline-derived CDR1 and CDR2 are DFQATT and SNEGSKA (reference sequence). The CDR3 sequence: CSARPKGETQYF. In nucleotides, the CDR3 is TGCAGTGCTAGACCCAAGGGGGAGACCCAGTACTTC.

The chain employs TRBV5-1 and TRBJ1-2; 9 bases fit TRBD1. Germline V lookup: CDR1 SGHRS, CDR2 YFSETQ. There are 13 residues in the CDR3. V lost 4 bases and J lost 5; bases outside the gene matches: 3. The DNA of the CDR3 is TGCGCCAGCAGCAGGACAGGGGAGTATGGCTACACCTTC. This encodes CASSRTGEYGYTF.

This clonotype has only a few counts. The rearrangement links TRBV6-1 to TRBJ2-5; 10 nucleotides match TRBD2. Trimming cost V 8 bases and J 3 bases; bases outside gene matches: 9. This CDR3 is 15 amino acids long. Germline V gene data show CDR1 as MNHNS and CDR2 as SASEGT. Written as DNA, the CDR3 is TGTGCCAGCTCATTGTGGCTAGCGGGGGAAGAGACCCAGTACTTC. It encodes CASSLWLAGEETQYF.

The table lists this clonotype with a few counts. The chain employs TRBV6-1 and TRBJ2-3; D is unresolved. Germline CDR1 is MNHNS and CDR2 is SASEGT. Trimming took 6 bases from V and 7 from J, leaving 17 bases between them. The CDR3 spans 14 residues. The CDR3 DNA is TGTGCCAGCAGCCGCGGAAGGCTCGCCAATACGCAGTATTTT. Its protein is CASSRGRLANTQYF.

The chain combines TRBV7-9 with TRBJ2-6, with D maybe TRBD2 (5 bases). Per germline, CDR1 SEHNR and CDR2 FQNEAQ (reference sequence). The ends were cut back, 5 bases at V and 12 bases at J, with 14 bases in the middle. There are 13 residues in the CDR3. In nucleotides, the CDR3 is TGTGCCAGCAGCCATTCCCGGGGTCTCGTCCTGACTTTC. Its translation: CASSHSRGLVLTF.

The rearrangement joins TRBV5-1 to TRBJ2-5, with unresolved D. The V gene's germline CDR1 is SGHRS and CDR2 YFSETQ. V was shortened by 4 bases and J by 2 bases, with 15 bases between the two germline ends. This CDR3 has 15 amino acids. The CDR3 DNA sequence: TGCGCCAGCAGCCCGGACGGAACATCTCAAGAGACCCAGTACTTC. The encoded protein is CASSPDGTSQETQYF.

This clonotype has only a few counts. The chain couples TRBV5-6 to TRBJ2-1; D gene uncertain. V lost 2 bases and J lost 10, with 7 bases in between. Germline values: CDR1 SGHDT, CDR2 YYEEEE. The CDR3 is 11 amino acids. CDR3 residues: CASSLSFEQFF. The CDR3 DNA reads TGTGCCAGCAGCTTATCATTCGAGCAGTTCTTC. Full variable domain (missing parts from reference TRBV5-6 and TRBJ2-1): DAGVTQSPTHLIKTRGQQVTLRCSPKSGHDTVSWYQQALGQGPQFIFQYYEEEERQRGNFPDRFSGHQFPNYSSELNVNALLLGDSALYLCASSLSFEQFFGPGTRLTVL.

This clonotype appeared a few times. The chain uses TRBV7-8 and TRBJ2-5, with no clear D. The V gene's germline CDR1 is SGHVS and CDR2 FQNEAQ. V gave up 3 bases and J gave up 7 bases, with 15 bases separating them. The CDR3 is made up of 14 amino acids. The CDR3 nucleotides read TGTGCCAGCAGCTTTCACGTTACTATCGTGACCCAGTACTTC. It codes for CASSFHVTIVTQYF.